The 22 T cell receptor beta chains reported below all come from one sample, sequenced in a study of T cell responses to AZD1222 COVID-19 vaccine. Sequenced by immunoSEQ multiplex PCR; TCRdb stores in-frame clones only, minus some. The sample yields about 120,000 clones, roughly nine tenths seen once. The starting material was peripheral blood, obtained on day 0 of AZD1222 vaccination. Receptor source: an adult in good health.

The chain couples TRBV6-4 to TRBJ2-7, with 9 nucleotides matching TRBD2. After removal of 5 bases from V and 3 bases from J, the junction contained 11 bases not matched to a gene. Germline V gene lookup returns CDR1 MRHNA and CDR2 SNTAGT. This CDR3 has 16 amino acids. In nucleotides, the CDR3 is TGTGCCAGCAGTCAAAGCAGGGCTAGCGGGAACTACGAGCAGTACTTC. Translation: CASSQSRASGNYEQYF.

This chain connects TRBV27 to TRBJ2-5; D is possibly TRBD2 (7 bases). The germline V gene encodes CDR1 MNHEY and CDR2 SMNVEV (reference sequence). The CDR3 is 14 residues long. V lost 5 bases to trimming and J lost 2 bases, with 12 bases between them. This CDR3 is CASSLRGGQETQYF. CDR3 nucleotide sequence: TGTGCCAGCAGTCTCAGGGGAGGGCAAGAGACCCAGTACTTC.

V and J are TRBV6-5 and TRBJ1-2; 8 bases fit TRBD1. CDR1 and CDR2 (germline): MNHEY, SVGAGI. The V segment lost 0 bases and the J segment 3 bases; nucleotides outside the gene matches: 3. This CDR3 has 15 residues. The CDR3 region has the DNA TGTGCCAGCAGTTACTCGGGGACAGGACACTATGGCTACACCTTC. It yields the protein CASSYSGTGHYGYTF.

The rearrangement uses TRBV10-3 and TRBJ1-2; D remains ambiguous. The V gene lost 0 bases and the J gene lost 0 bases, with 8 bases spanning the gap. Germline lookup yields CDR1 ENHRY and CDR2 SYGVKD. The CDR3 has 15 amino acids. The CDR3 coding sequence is TGTGCCATCAGTGAGTCCCAGGAAGCTAACTATGGCTACACCTTC. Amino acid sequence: CAISESQEANYGYTF.

The DNA for the CDR3 is TGTGCCAGCAGCTTATCCAGGGGCAGTATCCACACCGGGGAGCTGTTTTTT. Its protein product is CASSLSRGSIHTGELFF. The chain is built from TRBV11-3 and TRBJ2-2; the D gene is possibly TRBD1 (6 bases). The CDR3 covers 17 residues. Trimming removed 2 bases at V and 3 bases at J, with 16 bases between. The V gene's germline CDR1 is SGHNT and CDR2 YENEEA.

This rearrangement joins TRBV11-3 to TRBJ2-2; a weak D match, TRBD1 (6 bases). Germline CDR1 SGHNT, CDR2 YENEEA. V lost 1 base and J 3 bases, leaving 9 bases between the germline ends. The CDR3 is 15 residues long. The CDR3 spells CASSLAGVDTGELFF. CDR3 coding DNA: TGTGCCAGCAGCTTAGCAGGGGTAGACACCGGGGAGCTGTTTTTT.

The DNA for the CDR3 is TGTGCCAGCAGCGTATGGTCTAGCGGGTGGGGCGAGCAGTACTTC. Protein product: CASSVWSSGWGEQYF. The chain joins TRBV9 to TRBJ2-7; TRBD2 matches at 8 bases. V was pared by 1 base and J by 6 bases, with 9 bases of the junction left unmatched. This CDR3 spans 15 amino acids. Germline assignment: CDR1 SGDLS and CDR2 YYNGEE. Filled out from reference TRBV9 and TRBJ2-7, the complete variable domain reads DSGVTQTPKHLITATGQRVTLRCSPRSGDLSVYWYQQSLDQGLQFLIQYYNGEERAKGNILERFSAQQFPDLHSELNLSSLELGDSALYFCASSVWSSGWGEQYFGPGTRLTVT.

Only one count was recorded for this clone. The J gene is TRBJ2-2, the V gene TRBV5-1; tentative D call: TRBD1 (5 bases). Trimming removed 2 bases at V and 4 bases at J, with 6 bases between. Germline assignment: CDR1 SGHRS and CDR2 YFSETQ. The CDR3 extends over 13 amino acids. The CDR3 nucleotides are TGCGCCAGCAGCTTAGGGGTCACCGGGGAGCTGTTTTTT. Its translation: CASSLGVTGELFF.

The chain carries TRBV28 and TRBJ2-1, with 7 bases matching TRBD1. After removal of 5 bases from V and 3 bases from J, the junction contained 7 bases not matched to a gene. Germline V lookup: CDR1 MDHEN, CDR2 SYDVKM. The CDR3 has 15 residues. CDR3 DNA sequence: TGTGCCAGCAGTCAAACACAGGGGATCTACAATGAGCAGTTCTTC. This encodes CASSQTQGIYNEQFF.

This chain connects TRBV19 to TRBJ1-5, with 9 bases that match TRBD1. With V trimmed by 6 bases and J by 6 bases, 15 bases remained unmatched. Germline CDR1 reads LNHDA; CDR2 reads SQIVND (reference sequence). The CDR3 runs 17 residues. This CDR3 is CASSQWGQGADSQPQHF. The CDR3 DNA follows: TGTGCCAGTAGCCAATGGGGACAGGGTGCGGATAGTCAGCCCCAGCATTTT.

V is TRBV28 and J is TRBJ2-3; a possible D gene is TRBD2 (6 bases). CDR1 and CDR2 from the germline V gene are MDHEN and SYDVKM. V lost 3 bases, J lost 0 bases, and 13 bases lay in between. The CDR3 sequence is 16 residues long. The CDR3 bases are TGTGCCAGCAGTTTCGGTCTAGCGCAAAGCACAGATACGCAGTATTTT. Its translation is CASSFGLAQSTDTQYF.

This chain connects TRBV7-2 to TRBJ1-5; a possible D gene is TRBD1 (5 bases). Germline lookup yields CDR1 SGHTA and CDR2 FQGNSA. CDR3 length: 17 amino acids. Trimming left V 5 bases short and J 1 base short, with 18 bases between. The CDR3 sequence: CASSLRGGGGSNQPQHF. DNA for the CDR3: TGTGCCAGCAGCCTCCGTGGGGGTGGTGGAAGCAATCAGCCCCAGCATTTT.

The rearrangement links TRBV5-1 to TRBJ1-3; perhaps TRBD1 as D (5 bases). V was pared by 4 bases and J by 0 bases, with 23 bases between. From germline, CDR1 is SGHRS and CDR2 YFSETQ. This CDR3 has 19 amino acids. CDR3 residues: CASSKNSGTLEASGNTIYF. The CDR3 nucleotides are TGCGCCAGCAGCAAAAATAGTGGGACCTTGGAAGCCTCTGGAAACACCATATATTTT.

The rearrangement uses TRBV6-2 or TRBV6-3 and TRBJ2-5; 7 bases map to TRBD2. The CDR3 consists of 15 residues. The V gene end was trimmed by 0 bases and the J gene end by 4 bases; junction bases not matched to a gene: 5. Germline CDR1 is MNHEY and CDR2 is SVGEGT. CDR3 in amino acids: CASSYSGGYGETQYF. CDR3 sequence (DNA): TGTGCCAGCAGTTACTCCGGGGGGTACGGAGAGACCCAGTACTTC.

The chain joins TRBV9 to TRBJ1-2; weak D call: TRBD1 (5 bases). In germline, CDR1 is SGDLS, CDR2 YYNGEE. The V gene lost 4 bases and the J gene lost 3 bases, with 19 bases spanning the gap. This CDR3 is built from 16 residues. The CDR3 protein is CASSSTPPGADYGYTF. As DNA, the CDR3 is TGTGCCAGCAGCTCTACGCCTCCCGGGGCGGACTATGGCTACACCTTC.

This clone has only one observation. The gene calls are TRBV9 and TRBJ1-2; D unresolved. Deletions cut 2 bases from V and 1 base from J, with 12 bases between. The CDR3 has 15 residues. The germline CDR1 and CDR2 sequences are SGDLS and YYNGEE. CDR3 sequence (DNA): TGTGCCAGCAGCGTGAGTGCTACGAATAACTATGGCTACACCTTC. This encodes CASSVSATNNYGYTF. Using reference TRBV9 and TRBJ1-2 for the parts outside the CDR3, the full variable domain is DSGVTQTPKHLITATGQRVTLRCSPRSGDLSVYWYQQSLDQGLQFLIQYYNGEERAKGNILERFSAQQFPDLHSELNLSSLELGDSALYFCASSVSATNNYGYTFGSGTRLTVV.

CDR3 amino acids: CASSPLAGVTETQYF. The CDR3 region has the DNA TGTGCCAGCTCACCCCTAGCGGGAGTGACTGAGACCCAGTACTTC. The rearrangement links TRBV18 to TRBJ2-5; 10 bases map to TRBD2. The CDR3 has 15 amino acids. Germline V CDR1 and CDR2: KGHSH, LQKENI. With V trimmed by 3 bases and J by 5 bases, 6 bases remained unmatched. The whole variable domain, filled in from reference TRBV18 and TRBJ2-5, reads NAGVMQNPRHLVRRRGQEARLRCSPMKGHSHVYWYRQLPEEGLKFMVYLQKENIIDESGMPKERFSAEFPKEGPSILRIQQVVRGDSAAYFCASSPLAGVTETQYFGPGTRLLVL.

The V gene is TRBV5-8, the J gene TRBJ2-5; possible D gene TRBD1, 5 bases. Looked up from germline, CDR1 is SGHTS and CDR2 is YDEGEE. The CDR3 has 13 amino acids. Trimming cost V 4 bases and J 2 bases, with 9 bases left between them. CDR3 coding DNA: TGTGCCAGCAGCAGGACAATACAAGAGACCCAGTACTTC. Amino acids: CASSRTIQETQYF.

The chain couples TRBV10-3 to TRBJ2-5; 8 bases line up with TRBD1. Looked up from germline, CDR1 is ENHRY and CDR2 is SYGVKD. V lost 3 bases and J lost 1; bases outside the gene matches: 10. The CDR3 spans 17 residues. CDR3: CAISEGGYRGSQETQYF. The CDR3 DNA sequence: TGTGCCATCAGTGAAGGGGGTTACAGGGGGTCCCAAGAGACCCAGTACTTC.

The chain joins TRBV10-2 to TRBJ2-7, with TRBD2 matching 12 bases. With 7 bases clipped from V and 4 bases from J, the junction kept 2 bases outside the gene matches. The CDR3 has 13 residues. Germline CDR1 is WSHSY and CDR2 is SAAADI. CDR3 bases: TGCGCCAGCACCGGGACTAGCGGGTACGAGCAGTACTTC. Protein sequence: CASTGTSGYEQYF.

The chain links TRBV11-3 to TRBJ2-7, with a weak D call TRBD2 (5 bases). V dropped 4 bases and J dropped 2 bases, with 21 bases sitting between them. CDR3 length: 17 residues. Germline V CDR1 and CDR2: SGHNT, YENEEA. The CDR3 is CASSSHPEGSEPYEQYF. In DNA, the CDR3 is TGTGCCAGCAGCTCCCACCCCGAGGGTAGCGAACCCTACGAGCAGTACTTC.

CDR3 sequence: CASSLVIFRDYNEQFF. The CDR3 DNA follows: TGTGCCAGCAGCTTAGTAATATTCCGGGATTACAATGAGCAGTTCTTC. The rearrangement joins TRBV11-2 to TRBJ2-1; D might be TRBD2 (5 bases). Germline-derived CDR1 and CDR2 are SGHAT and FQNNGV. The CDR3 runs 16 residues. V gave up 1 base and J gave up 4 bases, with 14 bases separating them.